This T cell receptor (beta chain) is from a study of PD-1 blockade in classical Hodgkin lymphoma. Trimming pared 5 bases from V and 7 bases from J, leaving 8 bases between. The germline V gene has CDR1 SGHVS and CDR2 FNYEAQ. The CDR3 covers 11 residues. Assay: immunoSEQ multiplex PCR; the TCRdb copy retains only in-frame clones and omits some. The sample carries tens of thousands of clones, roughly 90% recorded once. On this clone: Its antigen is still unknown.

The study, taken as a whole, reports: Baseline TCR diversity was reportedly lower in newly diagnosed patients than in healthy donors. It was reported as lower still in relapsed/refractory patients.

Each of the patients experienced relapse following autologous stem cell transplantation, and their brentuximab vedotin exposure differed. The sequence derives from a human donor with classical Hodgkin lymphoma. Sequencing was performed on peripheral blood mononuclear cells (PBMCs), taken at baseline. The chain carries TRBV7-6 and TRBJ1-1; D ambiguous. The CDR3 DNA follows: TGTGCCAGCAGCACGGACGGTGAAGCTTTCTTT. It specifies CASSTDGEAFF.